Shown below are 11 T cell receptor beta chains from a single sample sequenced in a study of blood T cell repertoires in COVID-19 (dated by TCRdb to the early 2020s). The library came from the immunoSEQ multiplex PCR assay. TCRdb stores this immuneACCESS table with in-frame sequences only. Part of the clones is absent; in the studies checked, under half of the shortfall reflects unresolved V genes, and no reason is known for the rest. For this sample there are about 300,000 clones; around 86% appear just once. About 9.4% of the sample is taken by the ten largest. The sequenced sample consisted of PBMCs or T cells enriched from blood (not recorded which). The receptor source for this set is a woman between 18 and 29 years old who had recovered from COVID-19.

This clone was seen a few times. The CDR3 sequence is CASSLGAGALLSNYGYTF. CDR3 coding DNA: TGTGCCAGCAGCTTAGGGGCAGGGGCCCTGCTATCCAACTATGGCTACACCTTC. The chain joins TRBV7-2 to TRBJ1-2, with D maybe TRBD1 (6 bases). The germline V gene encodes CDR1 SGHTA and CDR2 FQGNSA. The CDR3 has 18 amino acids. Trimming cost V 1 base and J 2 bases, with 20 bases left between them. Full variable domain (remainder filled in from reference TRBV7-2 and TRBJ1-2): GAGVSQSPSNKVTEKGKDVELRCDPISGHTALYWYRQSLGQGLEFLIYFQGNSAPDKSGLPSDRFSAERTGGSVSTLTIQRTQQEDSAVYLCASSLGAGALLSNYGYTFGSGTRLTVV.

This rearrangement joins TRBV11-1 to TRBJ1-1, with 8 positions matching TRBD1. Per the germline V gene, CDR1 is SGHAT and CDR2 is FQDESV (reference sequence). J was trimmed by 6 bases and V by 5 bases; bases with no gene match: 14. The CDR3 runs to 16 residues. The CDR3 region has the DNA TGTGCCAGCAGCAACACAGGGGGGGACTTGAGGGCTGAAGCTTTCTTT. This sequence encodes CASSNTGGDLRAEAFF.

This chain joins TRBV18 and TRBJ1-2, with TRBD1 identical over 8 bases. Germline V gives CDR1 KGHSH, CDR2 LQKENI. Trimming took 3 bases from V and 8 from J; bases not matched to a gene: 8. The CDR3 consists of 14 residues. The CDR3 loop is CASSPRQGTEGYTF. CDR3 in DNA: TGTGCCAGCTCACCTCGACAGGGGACGGAAGGCTACACCTTC. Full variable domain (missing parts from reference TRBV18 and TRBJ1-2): NAGVMQNPRHLVRRRGQEARLRCSPMKGHSHVYWYRQLPEEGLKFMVYLQKENIIDESGMPKERFSAEFPKEGPSILRIQQVVRGDSAAYFCASSPRQGTEGYTFGSGTRLTVV.

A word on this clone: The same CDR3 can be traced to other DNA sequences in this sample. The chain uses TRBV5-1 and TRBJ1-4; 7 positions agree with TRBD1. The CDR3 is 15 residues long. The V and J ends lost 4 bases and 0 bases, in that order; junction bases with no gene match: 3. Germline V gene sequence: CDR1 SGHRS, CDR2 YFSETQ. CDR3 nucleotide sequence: TGCGCCAGCAGCCTCACAGGGGCAACTAATGAAAAACTGTTTTTT. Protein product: CASSLTGATNEKLFF.

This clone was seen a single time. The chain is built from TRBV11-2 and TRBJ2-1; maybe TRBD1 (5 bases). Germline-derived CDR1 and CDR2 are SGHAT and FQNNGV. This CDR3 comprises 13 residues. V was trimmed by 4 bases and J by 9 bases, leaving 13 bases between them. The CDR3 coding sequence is TGTGCCAGCAGCTCGATAGGGGCTGGTGAGCAGTTCTTC. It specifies CASSSIGAGEQFF.

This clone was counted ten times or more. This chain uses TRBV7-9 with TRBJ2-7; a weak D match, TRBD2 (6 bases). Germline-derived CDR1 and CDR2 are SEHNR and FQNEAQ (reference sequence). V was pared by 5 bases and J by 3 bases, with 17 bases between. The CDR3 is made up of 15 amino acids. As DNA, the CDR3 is TGTGCCAGCAGCCCCCGGGGAGGAGCTTACTACGAGCAGTACTTC. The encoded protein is CASSPRGGAYYEQYF.

CDR3 nucleotides: TGTGCCAGCAGCTCGAGGACAGCTCCAGGGACCCAGTACTTC. It codes for CASSSRTAPGTQYF. This sequence joins TRBV13 and TRBJ2-5; D possibly corresponds to TRBD1 (6 bases). CDR1 and CDR2 (germline): PRHDT, FYEKMQ (reference sequence). V shed 4 bases and J shed 7 bases, with 16 bases lying between them. This CDR3 contains 14 residues.

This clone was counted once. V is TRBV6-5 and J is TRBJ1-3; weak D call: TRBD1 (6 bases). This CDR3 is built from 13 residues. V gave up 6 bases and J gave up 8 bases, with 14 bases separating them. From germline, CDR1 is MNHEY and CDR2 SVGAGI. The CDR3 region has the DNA TGTGCCAGCAGGGCTCGGGGGGCGGACACCATATATTTT. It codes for CASRARGADTIYF.

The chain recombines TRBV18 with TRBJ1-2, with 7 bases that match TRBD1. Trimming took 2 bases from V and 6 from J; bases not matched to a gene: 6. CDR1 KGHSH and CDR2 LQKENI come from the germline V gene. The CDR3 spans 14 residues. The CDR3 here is CASSPTLTGNGYTF. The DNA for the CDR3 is TGTGCCAGCTCACCAACTTTGACAGGGAATGGCTACACCTTC.

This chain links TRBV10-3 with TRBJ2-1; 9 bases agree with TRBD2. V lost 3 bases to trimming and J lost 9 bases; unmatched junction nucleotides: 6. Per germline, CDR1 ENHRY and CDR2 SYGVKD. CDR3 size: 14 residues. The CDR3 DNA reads TGTGCCATCAGTGACGGGACTAGCATTGGTGAGCAGTTCTTC. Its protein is CAISDGTSIGEQFF.

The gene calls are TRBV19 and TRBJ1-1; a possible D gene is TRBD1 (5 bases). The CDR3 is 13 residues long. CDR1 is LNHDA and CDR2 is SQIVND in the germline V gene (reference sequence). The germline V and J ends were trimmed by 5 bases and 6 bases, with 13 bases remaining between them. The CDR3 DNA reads TGTGCCAGTAGTCTCACGGGGGGGGCTGAAGCTTTCTTT. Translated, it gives CASSLTGGAEAFF.